One sample yielded the 11 T cell receptor beta chains listed below, sequenced in a study of T cells after yellow fever vaccination. TCRdb reprocessed the 5' RACE reads with MiXCR, giving one entry per CDR3 protein. Of 450,000 to 600,000 distinct CDR3 sequences listed, less than 20% are singletons. The sample in question was PBMCs, obtained roughly 5 days after the first yellow fever vaccination. The receptor source for this set is a man between 18 and 29 years old who received the YFV17D yellow fever vaccine.

This clonotype was seen a handful of times. V and J are TRBV5-1 and TRBJ2-1; 8 nucleotides match TRBD2. V shed 2 bases and J 4 bases; nucleotides not matched to a gene: 5. From germline, CDR1 is SGHRS and CDR2 YFSETQ. This CDR3 has 15 amino acids. The CDR3 here is CASSFKRGTYNEQFF. CDR3 DNA sequence: TGCGCCAGCAGCTTCAAGCGGGGGACTTACAATGAGCAGTTCTTC.

V usage is TRBV2 and J usage is TRBJ2-3, with D perhaps TRBD2 (6 bases). The V gene's germline CDR1 is SNHLY and CDR2 FYNNEI. V shed 3 bases and J shed 4 bases, with 14 bases lying between them. The CDR3 is 15 residues long. The CDR3 spells CASSEGWGEADTQYF. DNA of the CDR3: TGTGCCAGCAGTGAGGGGTGGGGGGAAGCAGATACGCAGTATTTT. Complete variable domain (other parts from reference TRBV2 and TRBJ2-3): EPEVTQTPSHQVTQMGQEVILRCVPISNHLYFYWYRQILGQKVEFLVSFYNNEISEKSEIFDDQFSVERPDGSNFTLKIRSTKLEDSAMYFCASSEGWGEADTQYFGPGTRLTVL.

V gene TRBV6-2 or TRBV6-3 combines with J gene TRBJ1-2, with D unclear. The V and J ends lost 6 bases and 2 bases respectively, with 10 bases between them. The germline CDR1 and CDR2 sequences are MNHEY and SVGEGT. The CDR3 covers 13 residues. CDR3: CASRPTANYGYTF. The CDR3 region has the DNA TGTGCCAGCAGGCCCACAGCAAACTATGGCTACACCTTC.

The chain employs TRBV5-4 and TRBJ1-6; a possible D gene is TRBD1 (5 bases). In germline, CDR1 is SGHNT, CDR2 YYREEE (reference sequence). This CDR3 spans 15 amino acids. Trimming took off 3 bases at V and 6 bases at J, with 13 bases between the two ends. The CDR3 protein is CASSSPTRGNSPLHF. For the CDR3, the DNA is TGTGCCAGCAGCTCCCCGACAAGGGGTAATTCACCCCTCCACTTT.

This clonotype has a handful of counts. This rearrangement joins TRBV11-2 to TRBJ1-5, with TRBD1 matching over 12 bases. The CDR3 runs to 18 residues. Germline assignment: CDR1 SGHAT and CDR2 FQNNGV. With V trimmed by 5 bases and J by 3 bases, 11 bases remained unmatched. This CDR3 is CASSRRDRGLRVNQPQHF. The CDR3 DNA reads TGTGCCAGCAGCCGTCGGGACAGGGGGCTCCGGGTCAATCAGCCCCAGCATTTT.

V usage is TRBV20-1 and J usage is TRBJ2-3, with 8 bases aligning to TRBD1. The CDR3 extends over 13 amino acids. Per the germline V gene, CDR1 is DFQATT and CDR2 is SNEGSKA (reference sequence). J was trimmed by 3 bases and V by 6 bases; bases with no gene match: 5. The CDR3 sequence: CSARDRRTDTQYF. The CDR3 region has the DNA TGCAGTGCCCGGGACAGGAGGACAGATACGCAGTATTTT.

This chain uses TRBV19 with TRBJ1-2; no reliable D call. The CDR3 has 12 residues. V lost 0 bases and J 4 bases, leaving 3 bases between the germline ends. Germline V CDR1 and CDR2: LNHDA, SQIVND (reference sequence). CDR3 in amino acids: CASSIDVYGYTF. DNA for the CDR3: TGTGCCAGTAGTATAGATGTCTATGGCTACACCTTC. Full variable domain (remainder filled in from reference TRBV19 and TRBJ1-2): DGGITQSPKYLFRKEGQNVTLSCEQNLNHDAMYWYRQDPGQGLRLIYYSQIVNDFQKGDIAEGYSVSREKKESFPLTVTSAQKNPTAFYLCASSIDVYGYTFGSGTRLTVV.

The V gene is TRBV24-1, the J gene TRBJ2-1, with TRBD1 matching over 9 bases. This CDR3 has 14 residues. The V and J ends lost 2 bases and 7 bases, in that order; junction bases with no gene match: 2. Germline V gives CDR1 KGHDR, CDR2 SFDVKD. CDR3 in amino acids: CATSDYGTGNEQFF. CDR3 in DNA: TGTGCCACCAGTGATTACGGGACAGGGAATGAGCAGTTCTTC.

This clonotype was counted many times. The chain links TRBV24-1 to TRBJ2-1; TRBD2 matches at 8 bases. From germline, CDR1 is KGHDR and CDR2 SFDVKD. This CDR3 has 14 amino acids. J lost 7 bases, V lost 5 bases, and 6 bases had no gene match. The CDR3 spells CATSGGGYRNEQFF. CDR3 in DNA: TGTGCCACCAGTGGCGGGGGGTATAGGAATGAGCAGTTCTTC.

The chain recombines TRBV6-6 with TRBJ2-7, with 7 nucleotides matching TRBD1. This CDR3 contains 12 residues. V was clipped by 10 bases and J by 4 bases; unmatched bases: 7. The V gene's germline CDR1 is MNHNY and CDR2 SVGAGI (reference sequence). This CDR3 is CANRIQGYEQYF. For the CDR3, the DNA is TGTGCCAACAGGATACAGGGGTACGAGCAGTACTTC.

This clonotype showed up just a few times. The genes are TRBV5-1 and TRBJ2-4; 9 bases agree with TRBD1. The CDR3 sequence is 15 residues long. Per the germline V gene, CDR1 is SGHRS and CDR2 is YFSETQ. V was clipped by 0 bases and J by 5 bases; unmatched bases: 3. The CDR3 sequence: CASSLGDRVQNIQYF. As DNA, the CDR3 is TGCGCCAGCAGCTTGGGGGACAGGGTCCAAAACATTCAGTACTTC.